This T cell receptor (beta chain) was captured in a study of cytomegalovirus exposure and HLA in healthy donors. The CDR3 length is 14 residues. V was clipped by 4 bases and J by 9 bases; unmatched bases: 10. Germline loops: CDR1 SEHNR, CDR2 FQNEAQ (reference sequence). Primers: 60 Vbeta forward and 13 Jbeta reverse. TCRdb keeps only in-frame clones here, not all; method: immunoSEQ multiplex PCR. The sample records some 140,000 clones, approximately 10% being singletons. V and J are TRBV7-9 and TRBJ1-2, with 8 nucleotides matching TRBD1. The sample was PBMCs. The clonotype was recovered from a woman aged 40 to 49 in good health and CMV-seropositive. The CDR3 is CASSSMDRAGSYTF. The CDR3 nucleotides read TGTGCCAGCAGCTCGATGGACAGGGCTGGAAGCTACACCTTC. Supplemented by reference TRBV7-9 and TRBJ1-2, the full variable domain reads DTGVSQNPRHKITKRGQNVTFRCDPISEHNRLYWYRQTLGQGPEFLTYFQNEAQLEKSRLLSDRFSAERPKGSFSTLEIQRTEQGDSAMYLCASSSMDRAGSYTFGSGTRLTVV.